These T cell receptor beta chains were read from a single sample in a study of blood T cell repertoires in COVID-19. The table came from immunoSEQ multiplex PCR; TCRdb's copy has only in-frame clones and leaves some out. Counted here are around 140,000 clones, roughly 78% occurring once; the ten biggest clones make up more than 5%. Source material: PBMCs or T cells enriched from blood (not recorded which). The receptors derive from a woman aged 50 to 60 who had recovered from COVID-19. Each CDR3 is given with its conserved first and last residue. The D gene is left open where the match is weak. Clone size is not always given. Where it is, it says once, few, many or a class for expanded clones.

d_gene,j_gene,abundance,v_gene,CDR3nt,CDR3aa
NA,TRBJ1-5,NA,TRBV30,TGTGCCTGGAGGCCGAACAGGGGCAATCAGCCCCAGCATTTT,CAWRPNRGNQPQHF
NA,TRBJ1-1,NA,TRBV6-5,TGTGCCAGCACGCTCGGAGGAACAGTCACTGAAGCTTTCTTT,CASTLGGTVTEAFF
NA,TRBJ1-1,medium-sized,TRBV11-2,TGTGCCAGCAGCTTACGGGGCACTGAAGCTTTCTTT,CASSLRGTEAFF
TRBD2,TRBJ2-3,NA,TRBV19,TGTGCCAGTAGTATGACTAGCGGGGGGGCCCCAGATACGCAGTATTTT,CASSMTSGGAPDTQYF
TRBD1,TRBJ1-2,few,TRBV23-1,TGCGCCAGCAGTCAATCGTATCCCAGGGGGCCCTATGGCTACACCTTC,CASSQSYPRGPYGYTF
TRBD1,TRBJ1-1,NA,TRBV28,TGTGCCAGCAGCGAAGGGGGGACAGGAGTCATGAACACTGAAGCTTTCTTT,CASSEGGTGVMNTEAFF
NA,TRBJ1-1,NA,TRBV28,TGTGCCAGCAGTTTCCGCCGAGGGTTCGTCGCTGAAGCTTTCTTT,CASSFRRGFVAEAFF
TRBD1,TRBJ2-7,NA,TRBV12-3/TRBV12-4,TGTGCCAGTGGACAGGGAGGAACCTACGAGCAGTACTTC,CASGQGGTYEQYF
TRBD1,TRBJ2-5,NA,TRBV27,TGTGCCAGCAGTTCCCGACAGGGGCCCAGGGAGGAGACCCAGTACTTC,CASSSRQGPREETQYF
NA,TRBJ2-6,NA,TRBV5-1,TGCGCCAGCAGCTTGATCATTTCTGGGGCCAACGTCCTGACTTTC,CASSLIISGANVLTF
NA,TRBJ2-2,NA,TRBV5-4,TGTGCCAGCAGTTTCGGGGGGCCGAGCACCGGGGAGCTGTTTTTT,CASSFGGPSTGELFF
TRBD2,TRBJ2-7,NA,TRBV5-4,TGTGCCAGCTCCCGGGGGGAGGGGTACTACGAGCAGTACTTC,CASSRGEGYYEQYF
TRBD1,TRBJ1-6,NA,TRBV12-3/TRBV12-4,TGTGCCAGCAGGGTTGCCGGCCAGGGGGCCCTCCACTTT,CASRVAGQGALHF
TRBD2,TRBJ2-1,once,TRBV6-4,TGTGCCAGCAGTGACCTAGCGGGGGGTGGCGATGAGCAGTTCTTC,CASSDLAGGGDEQFF
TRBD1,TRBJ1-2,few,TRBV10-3,TGTGCCATCAGTGACTTGACAGGGGGCATGCTGAAGGATGGCTACACCTTC,CAISDLTGGMLKDGYTF
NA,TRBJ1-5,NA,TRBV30,TGTGCCTGGAAAAAGAAGGGGAATAGCAATCAGCCCCAGCATTTT,CAWKKKGNSNQPQHF
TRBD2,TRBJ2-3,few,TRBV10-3,TGTGCCATCAGTGAGCCTGGTCTAGCGGAAGGAGATACGCAGTATTTT,CAISEPGLAEGDTQYF
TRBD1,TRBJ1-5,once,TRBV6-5,TGTGCCAGCACCAGGGGGGATCAGCCCCAGCATTTT,CASTRGDQPQHF
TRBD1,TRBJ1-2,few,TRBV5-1,TGCGCCAGCGGGGCAGGGGGTGACGGCTACACCTTC,CASGAGGDGYTF
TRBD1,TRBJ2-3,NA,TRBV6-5,TGTGCCAGCAGTTACCCGGGACAGGGTGCAGATACGCAGTATTTT,CASSYPGQGADTQYF